This T cell receptor (beta chain) came from a study of cytomegalovirus exposure and HLA in healthy donors. Study at large: Unique TCR beta sequences numbering approximately 100 million came from 190 million or so T cells in an earlier analysis.

This CDR3 contains 16 residues. Germline values: CDR1 SGHRS, CDR2 YFSETQ. The ends were cut back, 4 bases at V and 4 bases at J, with 18 bases in the middle. The primer mix had 60 Vbeta and 13 Jbeta primers. Profiled with immunoSEQ multiplex PCR; TCRdb holds only in-frame clones, not every one. Of more than 95,000 clones in the sample, 60% to 85% were seen once. Study-wide points: Within a later analysis, the majority of CMV-associated TCR beta chains appeared HLA-restricted. Immune exposure information available was restricted to CMV serostatus. When presence/absence was analysed, sequencing depth was taken to be roughly uniform across donors.

Points on this clone: Its antigen is unidentified.

The sample comprised PBMCs. The source is a man aged 25-40 years in good health and CMV-seronegative. The gene calls are TRBV5-1 and TRBJ2-1; the D gene is possibly TRBD2 (6 bases). CDR3 in amino acids: CASSLWAGPGYNEQFF. The CDR3 DNA is TGCGCCAGCAGCCTTTGGGCGGGGCCCGGATACAATGAGCAGTTCTTC.